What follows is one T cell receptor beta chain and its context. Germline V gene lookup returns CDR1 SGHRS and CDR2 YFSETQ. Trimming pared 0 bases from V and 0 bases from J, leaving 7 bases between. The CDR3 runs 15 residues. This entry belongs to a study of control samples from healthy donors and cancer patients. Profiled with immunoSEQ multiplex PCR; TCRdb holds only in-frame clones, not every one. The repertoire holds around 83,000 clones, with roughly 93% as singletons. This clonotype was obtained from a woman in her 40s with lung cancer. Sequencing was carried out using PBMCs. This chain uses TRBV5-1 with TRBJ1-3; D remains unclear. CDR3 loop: CASSLGTTSGNTIYF. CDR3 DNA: TGCGCCAGCAGCTTGGGAACAACCTCTGGAAACACCATATATTTT. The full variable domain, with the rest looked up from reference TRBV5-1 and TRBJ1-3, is KAGVTQTPRYLIKTRGQQVTLSCSPISGHRSVSWYQQTPGQGLQFLFEYFSETQRNKGNFPGRFSGRQFSNSRSEMNVSTLELGDSALYLCASSLGTTSGNTIYFGEGSWLTVV.